The 18 T cell receptor beta chains below come from one sample, sequenced in a study of blood T cell repertoires in COVID-19. Profiled with immunoSEQ multiplex PCR; TCRdb holds only in-frame clones, not every one. This table holds approximately 160,000 clones, 84% found once. Sequences were obtained from peripheral blood. The source is a man between 18 and 29 years old with active or convalescent COVID-19.

J is TRBJ2-5 and V is TRBV25-1, with D perhaps TRBD2 (5 bases). The CDR3 extends over 13 amino acids. The germline V gene has CDR1 MGHDK and CDR2 SYGVNS. Trimming removed 8 bases from V and 2 bases from J, with 12 bases in between. The CDR3 nucleotides read TGTGCCAGCGTTAAACCGGGACAAGAGACCCAGTACTTC. Its protein is CASVKPGQETQYF. Combining the CDR3 with reference TRBV25-1 and TRBJ2-5 gives the whole variable domain EADIYQTPRYLVIGTGKKITLECSQTMGHDKMYWYQQDPGMELHLIHYSYGVNSTEKGDLSSESTVSRIRTEHFPLTLESARPSHTSQYLCASVKPGQETQYFGPGTRLLVL.

This sequence joins TRBV12-3 or TRBV12-4 and TRBJ2-5, with 8 positions matching TRBD1. V shed 6 bases, J shed 4 bases, and the junction held 4 bases outside the gene matches. The CDR3 totals 13 residues. The DNA of the CDR3 is TGTGCCAGCAGCCGAACAGGGGGAGAGACCCAGTACTTC. It yields the protein CASSRTGGETQYF.

The chain carries TRBV14 and TRBJ2-7; 8 bases map to TRBD2. V was pared by 1 base and J by 6 bases, with 5 bases of the junction left unmatched. Germline V gives CDR1 SGHDN, CDR2 FVKESK. The CDR3 has 14 amino acids. The CDR3 nucleotides are TGTGCCAGCAGCCAAGTCGTTCGGGGGGGCGAGCAGTACTTC. The encoded protein is CASSQVVRGGEQYF.

The J gene is TRBJ2-3, the V gene TRBV18; TRBD2 matches at 13 bases. Trimming cost V 6 bases and J 2 bases; bases outside gene matches: 5. Germline values: CDR1 KGHSH, CDR2 LQKENI. The CDR3 extends over 16 amino acids. In nucleotides, the CDR3 is TGTGCCAGCTCGCCGGGACTAGCGGGATTCACAGATACGCAGTATTTT. Its protein is CASSPGLAGFTDTQYF.

This chain links TRBV29-1 with TRBJ2-7; the match to TRBD1 covers 8 bases. V gave up 1 base and J gave up 4 bases; unmatched junction bases: 3. Germline-derived CDR1 and CDR2 are SQVTM and ANQGSEA. The CDR3 sequence is 13 residues long. In DNA form, the CDR3 reads TGCAGCGTTGAAGGGACAGGGAGATACGAGCAGTACTTC. The encoded protein is CSVEGTGRYEQYF.

This sequence joins TRBV7-2 and TRBJ2-7; the D is unclear. V dropped 1 base and J dropped 0 bases, with 7 bases sitting between them. The germline V gene has CDR1 SGHTA and CDR2 FQGNSA. The CDR3 is 14 amino acids. The CDR3 DNA sequence: TGTGCCAGCAGCTTAGTTGTCTCCTCCTACGAGCAGTACTTC. It codes for CASSLVVSSYEQYF.

The genes are TRBV4-1 and TRBJ2-2, with 8 nucleotides matching TRBD2. CDR3 length equals 15 residues. CDR1 is MGHRA, CDR2 YSYEKL, per germline. V lost 5 bases and J lost 5; bases outside the gene matches: 7. CDR3 nucleotide sequence: TGCGCCAGCAGCTCCGGGAGGGTCAGGACCGGGGAGCTGTTTTTT. Protein product: CASSSGRVRTGELFF.

V gene TRBV27 combines with J gene TRBJ1-4; TRBD1 agrees at 8 bases. Looked up from germline, CDR1 is MNHEY and CDR2 is SMNVEV (reference sequence). The CDR3 totals 15 residues. The V segment lost 4 bases and the J segment 6 bases; nucleotides outside the gene matches: 7. CDR3 sequence (DNA): TGTGCCAGCAGTTCCAGGCCAGGGGGCTATGAAAAACTGTTTTTT. Translating gives CASSSRPGGYEKLFF.

The gene calls are TRBV7-6 and TRBJ1-1; D is perhaps TRBD1 (5 bases). Looked up from germline, CDR1 is SGHVS and CDR2 is FNYEAQ. V shed 1 base and J shed 1 base, with 10 bases lying between them. The CDR3 length is 15 residues. The CDR3 bases are TGTGCCAGCAGCTTAGGAGGCAGGGCGAACACTGAAGCTTTCTTT. Its translation is CASSLGGRANTEAFF.

V and J are TRBV5-4 and TRBJ2-2, with 9 bases that match TRBD2. Germline CDR1 is SGHNT and CDR2 is YYREEE (reference sequence). J gave up 7 bases and V 0 bases, and 4 bases lay outside the gene matches. The CDR3 extends over 15 amino acids. DNA of the CDR3: TGTGCCAGCAGCTTGGGACGACTAGCGGACGGGGAGCTGTTTTTT. This translates into CASSLGRLADGELFF. The variable domain in full, completed from reference TRBV5-4 and TRBJ2-2, reads ETGVTQSPTHLIKTRGQQVTLRCSSQSGHNTVSWYQQALGQGPQFIFQYYREEENGRGNFPPRFSGLQFPNYSSELNVNALELDDSALYLCASSLGRLADGELFFGEGSRLTVL.

The rearrangement uses TRBV6-1 and TRBJ2-3; TRBD2 matches 9 bases. Germline trimming cut 3 bases from V and 7 bases from J; bases unmatched to any gene: 11. The CDR3 length is 16 residues. Germline CDR1 reads MNHNS; CDR2 reads SASEGT. CDR3 sequence (DNA): TGTGCCAGCAGTGATATTAGCGGGAGAGGGTCCTATACGCAGTATTTT. This gives the protein CASSDISGRGSYTQYF.

This chain uses TRBV24-1 with TRBJ2-1, with D tentatively TRBD2 (6 bases). Per germline, CDR1 KGHDR and CDR2 SFDVKD. The ends were cut back, 2 bases at V and 8 bases at J, with 15 bases in the middle. There are 15 residues in the CDR3. The CDR3 DNA reads as TGTGCCACCAGTGATTATTCTAGCCGGAGGGATGAGCAGTTCTTC. This encodes CATSDYSSRRDEQFF.

The J gene is TRBJ1-5, the V gene TRBV27; perhaps TRBD1 as D (6 bases). Germline V gene sequence: CDR1 MNHEY, CDR2 SMNVEV (reference sequence). CDR3 length: 13 amino acids. The ends were cut back, 5 bases at V and 3 bases at J, with 8 bases in the middle. The CDR3 reads CASSGQFNQPQHF. In DNA form, the CDR3 reads TGTGCCAGCAGTGGACAGTTCAATCAGCCCCAGCATTTT.

The gene calls are TRBV18 and TRBJ2-3; 8 bases fit TRBD2. The CDR3 sequence is 17 residues long. Germline assignment: CDR1 KGHSH and CDR2 LQKENI. Trimming took 6 bases from V and 2 from J; bases not matched to a gene: 13. The CDR3 loop reads CASSPFKRGGTTDTQYF. CDR3 nucleotide sequence: TGTGCCAGCTCTCCCTTTAAACGGGGGGGAACCACAGATACGCAGTATTTT. The entire variable domain, with the rest obtained from reference TRBV18 and TRBJ2-3, is as follows: NAGVMQNPRHLVRRRGQEARLRCSPMKGHSHVYWYRQLPEEGLKFMVYLQKENIIDESGMPKERFSAEFPKEGPSILRIQQVVRGDSAAYFCASSPFKRGGTTDTQYFGPGTRLTVL.

The CDR3 spells CASSLGQPTDTQYF. For the CDR3, the DNA is TGTGCCAGCAGCCTCGGACAGCCTACAGATACGCAGTATTTT. The rearrangement uses TRBV11-3 and TRBJ2-3, with a possible D match to TRBD1 (6 bases). The CDR3 is 14 amino acids. Per germline, CDR1 SGHNT and CDR2 YENEEA. The V end was cut by 5 bases, the J end by 3 bases, with 12 bases between.

The chain is built from TRBV7-2 and TRBJ2-1; 10 nucleotides match TRBD2. The V gene's germline CDR1 is SGHTA and CDR2 FQGNSA. CDR3 length: 18 amino acids. Trimming took 4 bases from V and 4 from J; bases not matched to a gene: 13. The CDR3 sequence: CASSSQFSSGGLYNEQFF. CDR3 nucleotide sequence: TGTGCCAGCAGCTCCCAATTCTCTAGCGGGGGTTTATACAATGAGCAGTTCTTC.

The chain carries TRBV4-1 and TRBJ1-2; TRBD1 agrees at 9 bases. With 0 bases clipped from V and 1 base from J, the junction kept 9 bases outside the gene matches. The germline CDR1 and CDR2 sequences are MGHRA and YSYEKL. The CDR3 consists of 18 residues. The CDR3 here is CASSQEGTGIPFNYGYTF. The CDR3 DNA follows: TGCGCCAGCAGCCAAGAGGGGACAGGGATCCCCTTTAACTATGGCTACACCTTC.

The genes are TRBV5-4 and TRBJ2-5; possible D gene TRBD1, 5 bases. The CDR3 covers 14 residues. V was cut by 4 bases and J by 5 bases, with 15 bases left in between. The germline CDR1 and CDR2 sequences are SGHNT and YYREEE (reference sequence). CDR3 sequence reads: CASSAAGSGETQYF. DNA for the CDR3: TGTGCCAGCAGCGCGGCAGGGTCAGGGGAGACCCAGTACTTC.